This T cell receptor beta chain was captured by sequencing in a study of human T cells and chemical hapten exposure (dated by TCRdb to the early 2020s). Broadly, across the study: Libraries were pooled for sequencing, and per-sample TCR yields varied mainly because of small differences in library volumes within the pool. In alopecia patients, the study followed how the peripheral blood TCR repertoire changed in vivo over primary and secondary sensitization to diphenylcyclopropenone (DPC), a hapten. Both TCR alpha and TCR beta chains were sequenced from each blood RNA sample. What the authors observed across the whole study: Repeated subsampling changed both the strength of the expansion versus patch-test correlation and the threshold at which the correlation became significant. DPC sensitization did not change the number of TCRs with a frequency above 1 in 1000, and there was no evidence of changes in global repertoire structure.

Library creation used 5' RACE. For sequencing, an Illumina MiSeq was employed. Library preparation attached unique molecular identifiers to individual cDNA molecules for quantitative, reproducible TCR counting. The paper's processing steps were these. Samples had a median of roughly 99,000 TCRs, with a range from 23,224 to 690,600. The Decombinator software suite was used to annotate V, J and CDR3 in the TCR reads. For the PS versus PT1 abundance plots, all samples were subsampled to the same number of TCRs (28,000). TCRs were defined as expanded if absent before sensitization and observed at least eight times at the 2-week time point. TCRdb itself trimmed the public reads at Q25 with fastp, ran MiXCR and retained productive beta chains. CDR3 protein sequences are deduplicated, and each keeps its most common genes and DNA. The V and J calls and clone size are TCRdb's, not the authors'. This sample has under 150,000 distinct CDR3 sequences in its table, and around 20% of those were observed once. The ten largest clones add up to roughly 2.8% of the sample.

Total RNA was isolated from unfractionated whole blood collected in Tempus Blood RNA tubes. Four or five healthy volunteers were used as TCR sequencing controls and were bled at day 0, 2 weeks and 6 weeks. Notes on this clonotype: Its recognized antigen is unknown. Base-call qualities are not available, and no considerably larger clone is one nucleotide away.

The germline V gene (reference sequence) specifies MNHEY as CDR1 and SMNVEV as CDR2. V is cut by 0 bases and J by 2 bases, and the space between the germline ends is 20 bases. Its CDR3 holds 18 amino acids, cysteine through phenylalanine. Just CDR3 DNA is preserved here, 54 bases in frame from base 1. Recombination joined TRBV27 with TRBJ2-7; TRBD1 is perhaps the D gene, given 6 matching bases. This receptor was identified in a human donor in good health. The DNA sequence is TGTGCCAGCAGTTTATCGACGGACAGTACGGGAAACCCCTACGAGCAGTACTTC. It translates to CASSLSTDSTGNPYEQYF.